This section outlines one TCR beta chain sequence together with its context. This specimen belongs to a study of blood T cell repertoires in COVID-19. Assay: immunoSEQ multiplex PCR; the TCRdb copy retains only in-frame clones and omits some. The sample holds about 440,000 clones, roughly 88% seen once. This TCR derives from a man between 18 and 35 years old who had recovered from COVID-19. The sample was PBMCs or T cells enriched from blood (not recorded which).

The CDR3 nucleotides read TGTGCCAGCTCACCACTCGGACTAGCGGGATCGCCCCGGGGGAGCTCCTACAATGAGCAGTTCTTC. Encoded protein: CASSPLGLAGSPRGSSYNEQFF. The gene calls are TRBV18 and TRBJ2-1; 12 nucleotides agree with TRBD2. Losses at the gene ends were 1 base for V and 0 bases for J; bases not matched to a gene: 16. The CDR3 is 22 amino acids. CDR1 KGHSH and CDR2 LQKENI come from the germline V gene.